This TCR beta chain was captured by sequencing in a study of beta chain features in type 1 diabetes. Of the isolated RNA, all was reverse transcribed, and so the sequenced material was expressed TCRB transcripts. Data came from immunoSEQ multiplex PCR; TCRdb stores just in-frame clones and leaves some out. The sample lists around 250,000 clones, 27% occurring once. The CDR3 is 10 amino acids. The V end was cut by 3 bases, the J end by 6 bases, with 5 bases between. Looked up from germline, CDR1 is SQVTM and CDR2 is ANQGSEA. Specimen: central memory CD4+ T cells from blood. This sequence joins TRBV29-1 and TRBJ1-2; D call uncertain. The sequence was collected from a young man in good health. CDR3 DNA: TGCAGCGTTGATACGGATGGCTACACCTTC. Encoded protein: CSVDTDGYTF.